Shown below are 21 T cell receptor beta chains from a single sample sequenced in a study of T cell responses to AZD1222 COVID-19 vaccine. Assay: immunoSEQ multiplex PCR; the TCRdb copy retains only in-frame clones and omits some. The data show about 100,000 clones, with roughly 88% seen just once and around 8.7% held by the top ten. Sequencing was performed on peripheral blood, taken on day 0 of AZD1222 vaccination. Receptors originate from an adult in good health.

This chain joins TRBV19 and TRBJ1-2, with D perhaps TRBD1 (6 bases). The CDR3 sequence is 17 residues long. Looked up from germline, CDR1 is LNHDA and CDR2 is SQIVND (reference sequence). V was clipped by 1 base and J by 2 bases, with 17 bases between them. The CDR3 nucleotides are TGTGCCAGTAGTATAGGAATGGGGACAAAAATCAACTATGGCTACACCTTC. As protein: CASSIGMGTKINYGYTF.

This chain links TRBV5-1 with TRBJ1-2; D might be TRBD1 (6 bases). This CDR3 spans 14 amino acids. Trimming pared 0 bases from V and 8 bases from J, leaving 14 bases between. Per the germline V gene, CDR1 is SGHRS and CDR2 is YFSETQ. CDR3 residues: CASSLELYGGGYTF. CDR3 in DNA: TGCGCCAGCAGCTTGGAATTATATGGGGGCGGCTACACCTTC.

V and J are TRBV25-1 and TRBJ2-3; 7 nucleotides line up with TRBD2. Per germline, CDR1 MGHDK and CDR2 SYGVNS. The junction had 4 bases not matched to a gene; V was cut back by 4 bases and J by 6 bases. The CDR3 is 13 residues long. The CDR3 protein is CASSGGRADTQYF. CDR3 nucleotide sequence: TGTGCCAGCAGTGGGGGGAGGGCTGATACGCAGTATTTT.

Only one count was recorded for this clone. This chain links TRBV27 with TRBJ1-2, with 9 nucleotides matching TRBD1. Germline V gene lookup returns CDR1 MNHEY and CDR2 SMNVEV (reference sequence). Germline trimming cut 6 bases from V and 8 bases from J; bases unmatched to any gene: 13. The CDR3 covers 15 residues. CDR3 sequence: CASSSPGTGSGGYTF. The CDR3 DNA follows: TGTGCCAGCAGCAGTCCCGGGACAGGGTCGGGAGGCTACACCTTC.

The V call is TRBV6-5, the J call TRBJ1-6, with D maybe TRBD1 (5 bases). CDR3 length: 13 residues. Trimming pared 2 bases from V and 9 bases from J, leaving 8 bases between. Germline CDR1 is MNHEY and CDR2 is SVGAGI. The CDR3 DNA reads as TGTGCCAGCAGTTACGAGGGGAGTTCACCCCTCCACTTT. Translation gives CASSYEGSSPLHF.

This clone appeared a few times. J is TRBJ1-2 and V is TRBV18, with D tentatively TRBD1 (6 bases). From germline, CDR1 is KGHSH and CDR2 LQKENI. CDR3 length: 14 residues. V lost 2 bases and J lost 4, with 11 bases in between. The CDR3 DNA reads TGTGCCAGCTCACCATCACAGGGCCTCTATGGCTACACCTTC. It yields the protein CASSPSQGLYGYTF.

This rearrangement joins TRBV6-2 or TRBV6-3 to TRBJ2-1, with 7 bases identical to TRBD2. Germline values: CDR1 MNHEY, CDR2 SVGEGT. This CDR3 is 14 amino acids long. V gave up 6 bases and J gave up 6 bases; unmatched junction bases: 8. CDR3 in DNA: TGTGCCAGCAGCCAGCGACCGGGGGGCAATGAGCAGTTCTTC. It encodes CASSQRPGGNEQFF.

The chain has TRBV10-1 and TRBJ2-7; D is unclear. The germline CDR1 and CDR2 sequences are WNHNN and SYGVQD (reference sequence). V was cut by 3 bases and J by 7 bases, with 16 bases left in between. This CDR3 has 14 amino acids. CDR3 sequence: CASSEVVRLGEQYF. DNA of the CDR3: TGCGCCAGCAGTGAAGTGGTTCGTCTTGGGGAGCAGTACTTC.

The chain has TRBV5-6 and TRBJ1-5, with 8 positions matching TRBD1. The length of the CDR3 is 16 residues. The germline V gene encodes CDR1 SGHDT and CDR2 YYEEEE. V was clipped by 0 bases and J by 3 bases; unmatched bases: 5. This chain's CDR3 is CASSLAGQASNQPQHF. The CDR3 DNA is TGTGCCAGCAGCTTGGCGGGACAGGCTTCCAATCAGCCCCAGCATTTT.

V gene TRBV7-3 combines with J gene TRBJ2-5, with TRBD2 identical over 10 bases. V lost 3 bases and J lost 4; bases outside the gene matches: 5. CDR1 and CDR2 (germline): SGHTA, FQGTGA. The CDR3 totals 15 residues. CDR3: CASSLVLAGRETQYF. CDR3 sequence (DNA): TGTGCCAGCAGCTTGGTACTAGCGGGGCGAGAGACCCAGTACTTC.

The chain employs TRBV12-5 and TRBJ1-1, with a possible D match to TRBD1 (5 bases). There are 15 residues in the CDR3. Germline assignment: CDR1 LGHNT and CDR2 FRNRAP. V dropped 0 bases and J dropped 5 bases, with 13 bases sitting between them. This chain's CDR3 is CASGLVGVGGTEAFF. The CDR3 region has the DNA TGTGCTAGTGGTTTGGTAGGTGTCGGGGGGACTGAAGCTTTCTTT.

The J gene is TRBJ1-4, the V gene TRBV28, with D unclear. The CDR3 length is 14 residues. Germline CDR1 MDHEN, CDR2 SYDVKM. The ends were cut back, 6 bases at V and 5 bases at J, with 13 bases in the middle. This chain's CDR3 is CASRGFTRNEKLFF. The CDR3 DNA reads as TGTGCCAGCAGGGGCTTCACTAGGAATGAAAAACTGTTTTTT.

V gene TRBV7-9 combines with J gene TRBJ2-3, with D perhaps assigned TRBD1 or TRBD2 (5 bases each). V was trimmed by 3 bases and J by 8 bases, leaving 15 bases between them. CDR1 and CDR2 from the germline V gene are SEHNR and FQNEAQ (reference sequence). This CDR3 spans 14 amino acids. The CDR3 region has the DNA TGTGCCAGCAGCTTGGGGGACCGGGCGGGTACGCAGTATTTT. Translating gives CASSLGDRAGTQYF.

This chain joins TRBV5-1 and TRBJ1-2; D is unclear. V was shortened by 1 base and J by 4 bases, with 8 bases between the two germline ends. The CDR3 runs to 13 residues. Germline V lookup: CDR1 SGHRS, CDR2 YFSETQ. CDR3 nucleotides: TGCGCCAGCAGCTTGACGGGGAGCTATGGCTACACCTTC. The encoded protein is CASSLTGSYGYTF.

The J gene is TRBJ2-2, the V gene TRBV3-1 (or the pseudogene TRBV3-2); no clear D gene. The CDR3 totals 14 residues. V was shortened by 8 bases and J by 6 bases, with 16 bases between the two germline ends. Germline V gene lookup returns CDR1 LGHDT and CDR2 YNNKEL (reference sequence). The CDR3 loop is CASLKRQGSGELFF. Written as DNA, the CDR3 is TGTGCCAGCCTTAAGCGCCAAGGCTCCGGGGAGCTGTTTTTT.

The chain is built from TRBV28 and TRBJ1-5; D not resolved. CDR1 MDHEN and CDR2 SYDVKM come from the germline V gene. The V end lost 5 bases, the J end lost 0 bases, and 8 bases lay between the germline ends. The CDR3 spans 14 residues. CDR3: CASSGRGSNQPQHF. In DNA, the CDR3 is TGTGCCAGCAGTGGACGGGGTAGCAATCAGCCCCAGCATTTT.

This chain joins TRBV7-9 and TRBJ2-3; no clear D. The CDR3 loop spans 12 amino acids. Trimming pared 1 base from V and 5 bases from J, leaving 4 bases between. In germline, CDR1 is SEHNR, CDR2 FQNEAQ (reference sequence). CDR3 sequence reads: CASSLDLDTQYF. The CDR3 nucleotides read TGTGCCAGCAGCTTAGATCTAGATACGCAGTATTTT. Full variable domain (remainder filled in from reference TRBV7-9 and TRBJ2-3): DTGVSQNPRHKITKRGQNVTFRCDPISEHNRLYWYRQTLGQGPEFLTYFQNEAQLEKSRLLSDRFSAERPKGSFSTLEIQRTEQGDSAMYLCASSLDLDTQYFGPGTRLTVL.

This chain uses TRBV6-5 with TRBJ2-1; no clear D. V was cut by 6 bases and J by 4 bases, with 7 bases left in between. The CDR3 extends over 12 amino acids. CDR1 and CDR2 (germline): MNHEY, SVGAGI. The CDR3, as DNA: TGTGCCAGCAGGGGTGGGTACAATGAGCAGTTCTTC. Translated: CASRGGYNEQFF.

This rearrangement joins TRBV28 to TRBJ1-1; D is perhaps TRBD1 (5 bases). Germline V gene data show CDR1 as MDHEN and CDR2 as SYDVKM. This CDR3 contains 13 residues. V lost 3 bases and J lost 7, with 12 bases in between. CDR3 in amino acids: CASSLPGRSEAFF. As DNA, the CDR3 is TGTGCCAGCAGTTTGCCGGGGCGTAGTGAAGCTTTCTTT.

This clone occurred a few times. The CDR3, as DNA: TGTGCCAGCAGCTTAGACCGGAGTTTATACAATGAGCAGTTCTTC. This gives the protein CASSLDRSLYNEQFF. The V gene is TRBV7-2, the J gene TRBJ2-1; D gene uncertain. This CDR3 has 15 residues. The V end was cut by 1 base, the J end by 4 bases, with 11 bases between. CDR1 is SGHTA and CDR2 is FQGNSA in the germline V gene.

The rearrangement uses TRBV10-2 and TRBJ2-7; the D is unclear. The germline V gene encodes CDR1 WSHSY and CDR2 SAAADI. The CDR3 extends over 13 amino acids. Trimming left V 8 bases short and J 6 bases short, with 17 bases between. CDR3 protein: CASGIEDVSEQYF. The CDR3 DNA is TGCGCCAGCGGCATCGAGGATGTGAGCGAGCAGTACTTC.